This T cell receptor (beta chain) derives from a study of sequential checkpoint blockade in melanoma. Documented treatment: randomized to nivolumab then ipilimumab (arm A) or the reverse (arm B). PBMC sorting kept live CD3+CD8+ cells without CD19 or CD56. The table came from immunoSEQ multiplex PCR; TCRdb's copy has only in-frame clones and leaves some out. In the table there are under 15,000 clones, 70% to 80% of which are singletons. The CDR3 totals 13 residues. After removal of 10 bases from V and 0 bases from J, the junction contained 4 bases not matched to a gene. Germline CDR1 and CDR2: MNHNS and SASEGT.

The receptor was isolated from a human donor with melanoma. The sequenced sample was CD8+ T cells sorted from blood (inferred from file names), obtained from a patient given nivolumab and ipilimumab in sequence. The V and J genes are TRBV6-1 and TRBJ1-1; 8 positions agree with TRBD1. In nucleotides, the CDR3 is TGTGCCAACGCGGACAGGGTGAACACTGAAGCTTTCTTT. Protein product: CANADRVNTEAFF.